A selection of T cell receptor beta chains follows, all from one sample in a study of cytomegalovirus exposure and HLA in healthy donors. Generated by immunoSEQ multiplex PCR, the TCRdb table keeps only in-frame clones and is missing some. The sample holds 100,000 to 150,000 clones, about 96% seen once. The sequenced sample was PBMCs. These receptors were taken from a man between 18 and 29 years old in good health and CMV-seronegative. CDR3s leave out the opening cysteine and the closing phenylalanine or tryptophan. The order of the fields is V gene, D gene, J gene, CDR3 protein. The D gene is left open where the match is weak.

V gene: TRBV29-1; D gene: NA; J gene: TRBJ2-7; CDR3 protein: SVEGQVVTYEQY
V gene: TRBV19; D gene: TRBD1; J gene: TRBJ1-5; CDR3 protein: ASSPLGQGNQPQH
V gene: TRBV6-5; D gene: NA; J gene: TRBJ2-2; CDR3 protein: ASSYSAGTRTGELF
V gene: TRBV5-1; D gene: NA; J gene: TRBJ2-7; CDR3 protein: ASRGPPSYEQY
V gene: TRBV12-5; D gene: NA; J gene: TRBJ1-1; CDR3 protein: ASTRGMNTEAF
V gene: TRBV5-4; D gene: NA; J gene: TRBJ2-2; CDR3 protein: ACRRGGTDGSGELF
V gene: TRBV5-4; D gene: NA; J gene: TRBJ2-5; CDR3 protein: ASSPAWTQEETQY
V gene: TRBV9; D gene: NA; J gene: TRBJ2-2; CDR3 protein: ASSPFRGESGELF
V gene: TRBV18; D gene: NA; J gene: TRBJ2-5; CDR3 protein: ASSLQSQGETQY
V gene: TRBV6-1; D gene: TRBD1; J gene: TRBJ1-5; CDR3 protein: ASSGGQANQPQH
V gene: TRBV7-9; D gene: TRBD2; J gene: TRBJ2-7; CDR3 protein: ASGGLAGENSEQY
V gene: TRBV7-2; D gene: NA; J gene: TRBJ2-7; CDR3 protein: ASSFWGPPSYEQY
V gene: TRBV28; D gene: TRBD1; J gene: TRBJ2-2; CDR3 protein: ASTVWAGTGVTGELF
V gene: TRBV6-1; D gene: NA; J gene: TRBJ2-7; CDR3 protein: ASRYSGADEQY
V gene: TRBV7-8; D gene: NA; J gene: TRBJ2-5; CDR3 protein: ASSLAQGVMTQY
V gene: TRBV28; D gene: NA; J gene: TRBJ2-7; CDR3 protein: ASSLREREQY
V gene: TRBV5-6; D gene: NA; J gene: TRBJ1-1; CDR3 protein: ASSLRGTEAF
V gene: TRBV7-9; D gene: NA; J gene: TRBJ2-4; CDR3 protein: ASSLQVADIQY
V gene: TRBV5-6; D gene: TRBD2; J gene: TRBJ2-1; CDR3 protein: ASSSTLAVGGHNEQF
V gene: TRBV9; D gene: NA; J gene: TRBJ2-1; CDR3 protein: ASSAHLTSYNEQF
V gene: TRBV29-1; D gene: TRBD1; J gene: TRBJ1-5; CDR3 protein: SVRTGGGSNQPQH
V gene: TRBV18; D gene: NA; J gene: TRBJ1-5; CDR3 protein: ASSTAPRDQPQH
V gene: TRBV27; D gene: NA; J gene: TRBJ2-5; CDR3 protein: ASSKNRGQETQY
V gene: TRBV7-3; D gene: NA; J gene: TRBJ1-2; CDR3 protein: ASSYCDRYLYGYT
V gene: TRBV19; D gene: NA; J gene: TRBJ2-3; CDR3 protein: ASTSSTFDRKGGTDTQY
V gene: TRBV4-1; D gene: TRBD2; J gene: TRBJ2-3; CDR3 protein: ASSHPTKGGTDTQY
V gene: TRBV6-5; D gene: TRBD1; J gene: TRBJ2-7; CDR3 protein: ASRSGTGNRYEQY
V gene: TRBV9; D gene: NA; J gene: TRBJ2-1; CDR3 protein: ASSVEQSSYNEQF
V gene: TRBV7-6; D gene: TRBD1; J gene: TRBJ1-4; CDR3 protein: ASSPGTGNTNEKLF
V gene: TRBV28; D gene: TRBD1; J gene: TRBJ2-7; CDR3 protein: ASSFLQGAFSYEQY
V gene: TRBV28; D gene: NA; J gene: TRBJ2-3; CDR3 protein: ASSLSTDTQY
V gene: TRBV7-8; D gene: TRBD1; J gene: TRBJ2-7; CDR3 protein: ASSPWRGQGMHEQY
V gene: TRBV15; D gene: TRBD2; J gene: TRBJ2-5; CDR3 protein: ATSSRRLAGGRETQY
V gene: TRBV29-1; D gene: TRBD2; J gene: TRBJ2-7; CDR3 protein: SASSAGGSHEQY
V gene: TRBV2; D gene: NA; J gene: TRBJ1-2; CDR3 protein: ASSRRTGSDGYGYT
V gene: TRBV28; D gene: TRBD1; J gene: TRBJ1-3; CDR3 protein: ASSPAGQALSGNTIY
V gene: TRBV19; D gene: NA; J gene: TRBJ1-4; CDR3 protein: ASSIEAARGWEKLF
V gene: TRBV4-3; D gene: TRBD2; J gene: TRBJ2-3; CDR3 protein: ASSRKTSGRGGDTQY
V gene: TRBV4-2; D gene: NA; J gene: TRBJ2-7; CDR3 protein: ASSQDGAPSYEQY
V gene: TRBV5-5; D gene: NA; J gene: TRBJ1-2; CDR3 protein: ASSSTTNYGYT